Each of the 20 T cell receptor beta chains below was sequenced from the same sample in a study of siplizumab effects on memory and regulatory T cells. Clones were sequenced by immunoSEQ multiplex PCR, and TCRdb holds only the in-frame ones, with some missing. Seen here are tens of thousands of clones, about 90% observed once, and the top ten hold approximately 28%. The specimen was CD8+ T cells sorted from blood. These receptors were taken from a human donor in good health.

The V call is TRBV5-8, the J call TRBJ1-2; weak D call: TRBD1 (6 bases). Looked up from germline, CDR1 is SGHTS and CDR2 is YDEGEE. V was cut by 1 base and J by 6 bases, with 16 bases left in between. CDR3 length: 15 residues. As DNA, the CDR3 is TGTGCCAGCAGCTTGTTACAGGGCTCCCTCGATGGCTACACCTTC. This gives the protein CASSLLQGSLDGYTF.

This chain joins TRBV7-6 and TRBJ2-3; TRBD1 aligns across 9 bases. CDR3 length: 13 amino acids. CDR1 is SGHVS and CDR2 is FNYEAQ in the germline V gene. J gave up 7 bases and V 5 bases, and 4 bases lay outside the gene matches. The CDR3 loop is CASSGDRVNTQYF. In DNA form, the CDR3 reads TGTGCCAGCAGCGGGGACAGGGTAAATACGCAGTATTTT.

The chain is built from TRBV5-4 and TRBJ2-2, with D hard to call. The length of the CDR3 is 13 residues. Germline V CDR1 and CDR2: SGHNT, YYREEE (reference sequence). Trimming left V 4 bases short and J 3 bases short, with 7 bases between. The CDR3 DNA reads TGTGCCAGCAGCGTACAGCACACCGGGGAGCTGTTTTTT. This gives the protein CASSVQHTGELFF.

The rearrangement uses TRBV6-5 and TRBJ2-3; 7 bases are shared with TRBD1. Germline-derived CDR1 and CDR2 are MNHEY and SVGAGI. This CDR3 comprises 15 residues. The V gene end was trimmed by 4 bases and the J gene end by 4 bases; junction bases not matched to a gene: 8. The CDR3 sequence is CASSSETGIPDTQYF. The CDR3 DNA is TGTGCCAGCAGTTCAGAGACAGGGATCCCAGATACGCAGTATTTT.

The chain carries TRBV5-1 and TRBJ1-3, with a tentative D call TRBD1 (6 bases). The V gene lost 0 bases and the J gene lost 6 bases, with 19 bases spanning the gap. Germline V CDR1 and CDR2: SGHRS, YFSETQ. The CDR3 spans 17 residues. This CDR3 is CASSLDPDTKGVNTIYF. The CDR3 region has the DNA TGCGCCAGCAGCTTGGATCCAGACACGAAGGGGGTAAACACCATATATTTT.

This rearrangement joins TRBV12-5 to TRBJ2-3, with D perhaps matching TRBD1 (5 bases). Germline CDR1 is LGHNT and CDR2 is FRNRAP. V was cut by 6 bases and J by 1 base, with 11 bases left in between. The CDR3 has 14 residues. CDR3 amino acids: CASGGPQGTDTQYF. CDR3 bases: TGTGCTAGTGGGGGGCCCCAGGGCACAGATACGCAGTATTTT.

The chain uses TRBV5-1 and TRBJ2-7, with TRBD2 matching 8 bases. This CDR3 contains 16 residues. V shed 0 bases and J 3 bases; nucleotides not matched to a gene: 8. The germline CDR1 and CDR2 sequences are SGHRS and YFSETQ. The CDR3 loop is CASSLGLAGPGYEQYF. The DNA of the CDR3 is TGCGCCAGCAGCTTGGGGTTAGCGGGACCCGGCTACGAGCAGTACTTC. Variable domain in full (rest from reference TRBV5-1 and TRBJ2-7): KAGVTQTPRYLIKTRGQQVTLSCSPISGHRSVSWYQQTPGQGLQFLFEYFSETQRNKGNFPGRFSGRQFSNSRSEMNVSTLELGDSALYLCASSLGLAGPGYEQYFGPGTRLTVT.

This clone came up once. This chain uses TRBV2 with TRBJ2-7; D perhaps matches TRBD2 (5 bases). The CDR3 contains 13 residues. The germline CDR1 and CDR2 sequences are SNHLY and FYNNEI. V shed 8 bases and J shed 4 bases, with 15 bases lying between them. The CDR3 bases are TGTGCCAGCCGGAGGACGGAAACTTACGAGCAGTACTTC. This translates into CASRRTETYEQYF.

The chain links TRBV5-1 to TRBJ2-7; TRBD1 matches at 10 bases. This CDR3 contains 15 residues. CDR1 and CDR2 (germline): SGHRS, YFSETQ. The V segment lost 4 bases and the J segment 6 bases; nucleotides outside the gene matches: 10. The CDR3 DNA follows: TGCGCCAGCAGCGCTACCGGGACAGGGGTGATCGAGCAGTACTTC. As protein: CASSATGTGVIEQYF.

Only one count was recorded for this clone. The chain uses TRBV7-9 and TRBJ1-1; 9 bases match TRBD1. The germline CDR1 and CDR2 sequences are SEHNR and FQNEAQ (reference sequence). The CDR3 length is 14 residues. J was trimmed by 4 bases and V by 5 bases; bases with no gene match: 5. CDR3 coding DNA: TGTGCCAGCAGCGGTGGGGACAGGGCCACTGAAGCTTTCTTT. It codes for CASSGGDRATEAFF.

V gene TRBV5-5 combines with J gene TRBJ1-5, with 8 bases that match TRBD1. The CDR3 runs to 17 residues. Per germline, CDR1 SGHKS and CDR2 YYEKEE (reference sequence). Losses at the gene ends were 0 bases for V and 4 bases for J; bases not matched to a gene: 9. The CDR3 spells CASSLVPGGPGNQPQHF. CDR3 nucleotide sequence: TGTGCCAGCAGCTTGGTGCCAGGGGGCCCAGGAAATCAGCCCCAGCATTTT.

V gene TRBV7-6 combines with J gene TRBJ2-7, with TRBD1 matching over 7 bases. This CDR3 spans 12 amino acids. Per the germline V gene, CDR1 is SGHVS and CDR2 is FNYEAQ. Unmatched junction bases numbered 4, after V lost 4 bases and J lost 7 bases. In DNA form, the CDR3 reads TGTGCCAGCAGCTCCACAGGGGTTGAGCAGTACTTC. It specifies CASSSTGVEQYF.

The V gene is TRBV27, the J gene TRBJ2-1; D is perhaps TRBD1 (6 bases). Germline loops: CDR1 MNHEY, CDR2 SMNVEV (reference sequence). V gave up 6 bases and J gave up 4 bases, with 13 bases separating them. The CDR3 covers 14 residues. CDR3 sequence reads: CASSLRTAYNEQFF. CDR3 DNA sequence: TGTGCCAGCAGCCTTAGGACAGCTTACAATGAGCAGTTCTTC.

V gene TRBV4-2 combines with J gene TRBJ2-1; D gene ambiguous. V dropped 0 bases and J dropped 0 bases, with 6 bases sitting between them. The CDR3 loop spans 15 amino acids. Germline CDR1 is LGHNA and CDR2 is YNFKEQ. CDR3 sequence: CASSQDWGSYNEQFF. The CDR3 DNA sequence: TGTGCCAGCAGCCAAGATTGGGGCTCCTACAATGAGCAGTTCTTC.

V and J are TRBV6-1 and TRBJ1-5, with 12 positions matching TRBD1. V shed 4 bases, J shed 5 bases, and the junction held 3 bases outside the gene matches. The length of the CDR3 is 15 residues. CDR1 MNHNS and CDR2 SASEGT come from the germline V gene. The CDR3, as DNA: TGTGCCAGCAGTGCCGGGACAGGGGGCGATCAGCCCCAGCATTTT. Residues: CASSAGTGGDQPQHF.

This clone appeared a few times. Within the sample, other DNA sequences also encode this same CDR3. The chain links TRBV19 to TRBJ1-5; D is ambiguous. Germline V gene data show CDR1 as LNHDA and CDR2 as SQIVND (reference sequence). V was pared by 3 bases and J by 4 bases, with 4 bases between. There are 12 residues in the CDR3. The chain's CDR3 is CASSIGNQPQHF. The CDR3 bases are TGTGCCAGTAGTATTGGGAATCAGCCCCAGCATTTT. The whole variable domain, remainder taken from reference TRBV19 and TRBJ1-5, is DGGITQSPKYLFRKEGQNVTLSCEQNLNHDAMYWYRQDPGQGLRLIYYSQIVNDFQKGDIAEGYSVSREKKESFPLTVTSAQKNPTAFYLCASSIGNQPQHFGDGTRLSIL.

This rearrangement joins TRBV9 to TRBJ2-7; 9 bases align to TRBD1. This CDR3 has 14 amino acids. J was trimmed by 5 bases and V by 4 bases; bases with no gene match: 7. CDR1 is SGDLS and CDR2 is YYNGEE in the germline V gene. The CDR3, as DNA: TGTGCCAGCAGCTCCTGGGACAGGGAAGACGAGCAGTACTTC. It specifies CASSSWDREDEQYF.

This chain joins TRBV6-6 and TRBJ2-3, with no clear D. Germline V gene data show CDR1 as MNHNY and CDR2 as SVGAGI (reference sequence). Trimming took 0 bases from V and 2 from J, leaving 3 bases between them. The CDR3 totals 13 residues. The CDR3 region has the DNA TGTGCCAGCAGTTACTCGACCACAGATACGCAGTATTTT. Encoded protein: CASSYSTTDTQYF.

This clone was found once. The rearrangement joins TRBV27 to TRBJ2-7; no reliable D call. The V gene's germline CDR1 is MNHEY and CDR2 SMNVEV (reference sequence). The CDR3 covers 17 residues. The ends were cut back, 5 bases at V and 2 bases at J, with 22 bases in the middle. The CDR3 nucleotides are TGTGCCAGCAGTCTTGACGGGCCCCCCTTCCCTACCTACGAGCAGTACTTC. This encodes CASSLDGPPFPTYEQYF.

The chain combines TRBV5-6 with TRBJ2-5; 9 bases fit TRBD2. The CDR3 is 16 amino acids. Germline lookup yields CDR1 SGHDT and CDR2 YYEEEE. The V gene end was trimmed by 0 bases and the J gene end by 5 bases; junction bases not matched to a gene: 8. The CDR3 nucleotides are TGTGCCAGCAGCTTGGGTCGCGGGAGGGCCCGGGAGACCCAGTACTTC. Protein product: CASSLGRGRARETQYF.